This TCR beta chain is drawn from a study of blood T cell repertoires in COVID-19. Study overall: Material from acute and convalescent COVID-19 was sourced from the United States, Italy and Spain.

This study enrolled people aged roughly 18 to 90 from approximately 24 US geographic areas. V was cut by 8 bases and J by 3 bases, with 13 bases left in between. Germline CDR1 is SNHLY and CDR2 is FYNNEI. The CDR3 contains 14 residues. How the authors handled the data: Estimated nucleated cell counts came from reference gene primer amplification. The assay was immunoSEQ multiplex PCR, and TCRdb's table has in-frame clones only and misses some. The V and J calls and the clone size are those of that table, but D and trimming were determined from the DNA. Of approximately 470,000 clones listed, about nine tenths were seen once; the top ten hold 0.7%.

Sequenced: PBMCs or T cells enriched from blood (not recorded which). The receptor was derived from a woman aged 18 to 35 who had recovered from COVID-19. The genes are TRBV2 and TRBJ2-2; D might be TRBD1 (6 bases). The CDR3: CASSRQVDTGELFF. The CDR3 DNA follows: TGTGCCAGCTCTAGACAGGTGGACACCGGGGAGCTGTTTTTT.